The 14 T cell receptor beta chains below come from one sample, sequenced in a study of tumor-infiltrating lymphocytes in primary liver carcinoma. Researchers generated TCR beta cDNA from about 450 ng of total RNA, relying on a constant-region primer. Library construction for TCR beta comprised three nested multiplex PCR rounds performed with slightly modified ARM-PCR. In the first two PCR rounds, TRBV1-TRBV30 forward primers were paired with a C-beta reverse primer, and each round lasted approximately 9 cycles. TCRdb called the multiplex PCR reads again in MiXCR, with one record for every CDR3 protein. The table includes a few hundred thousand distinct CDR3 sequences, about 50% detected once. It was unsorted whole blood that yielded blood RNA, and germline DNA was also extracted. The source material was peripheral blood. The source of these receptors is a young woman with primary liver carcinoma and hepatitis B virus infection.

This sequence joins TRBV5-6 and TRBJ2-2, with 11 bases matching TRBD2. Germline-derived CDR1 and CDR2 are SGHDT and YYEEEE. The CDR3 has 18 amino acids. After removal of 8 bases from V and 3 bases from J, the junction contained 15 bases not matched to a gene. CDR3 region: CASPQGIAGGPDTGELFF. For the CDR3, the DNA is TGTGCCAGTCCCCAGGGGATAGCGGGAGGGCCGGACACCGGGGAGCTGTTTTTT.

The rearrangement joins TRBV7-9 to TRBJ2-7; D ambiguous. CDR3 size: 13 residues. Germline V gene data show CDR1 as SEHNR and CDR2 as FQNEAQ (reference sequence). With 4 bases removed from V and 3 bases from J, the gap between germline ends came to 10 bases. CDR3 DNA: TGTGCCAGCAGCTCATTATACAGCTACGAGCAGTACTTC. Its protein is CASSSLYSYEQYF.

The J gene is TRBJ2-2, the V gene TRBV29-1, with D perhaps TRBD1 (6 bases). CDR3 length: 14 amino acids. Trimming left V 7 bases short and J 3 bases short, with 15 bases between. Germline assignment: CDR1 SQVTM and CDR2 ANQGSEA. The CDR3 DNA sequence: TGCAGCGCCAGCCGGGACACGGACACCGGGGAGCTGTTTTTT. Amino acid sequence: CSASRDTDTGELFF.

As to this clonotype: A much larger clone lies one base from this, so it may be a read error. The chain joins TRBV29-1 to TRBJ1-5; 9 bases are shared with TRBD1. Germline assignment: CDR1 SQVTM and CDR2 ANQGSEA. CDR3 length: 13 amino acids. V was clipped by 8 bases and J by 9 bases; unmatched bases: 11. The CDR3 is CSFVDRGYRPQHF. For the CDR3, the DNA is TGCAGCTTTGTCGACAGGGGGTATCGGCCCCAGCATTTT.

The J gene is TRBJ2-5, the V gene TRBV6-5; perhaps TRBD1 as D (6 bases). Germline assignment: CDR1 MNHEY and CDR2 SVGAGI. V lost 5 bases and J lost 0, with 19 bases in between. The CDR3 is 17 amino acids. The CDR3 region has the DNA TGTGCCAGCAGTCCCTACCGGGACACCGTGTACCAAGAGACCCAGTACTTC. It translates to CASSPYRDTVYQETQYF.

A note on this clonotype: Germline and junction disagree at one end, which may indicate a read error. CDR3 bases: TGCGCCAGCAGCAGGGGAGGGTCTGGAAACACCACATATTTT. It specifies CASSRGGSGNTTYF. J is TRBJ1-3 and V is TRBV4-3; D perhaps matches TRBD1 (5 bases). Looked up from germline, CDR1 is LGHNA and CDR2 is YSLEER. The CDR3 is 14 residues long.

This clonotype was seen once. One end of the junction fails to match germline, which may point to a read error. The chain couples TRBV4-2 to TRBJ2-7; the D gene is possibly TRBD1 (6 bases). The CDR3 is 13 residues long. The V gene's germline CDR1 is LGHNA and CDR2 YNFKEQ. This CDR3 reads CATSQGQFYEQYF. The CDR3 bases are TGTGCCACCAGCCAAGGACAGTTCTACGAGCAGTACTTC.

As regards this clonotype: Relative to the germline gene, one junction end is altered; a read error may explain this. The gene calls are TRBV13 and TRBJ2-6; D not certain. From germline, CDR1 is PRHDT and CDR2 FYEKMQ (reference sequence). The CDR3 is made up of 13 amino acids. The DNA for the CDR3 is TGTGCCGGCAGCTTAAAGGGGGCCAACGTCCTGACTTTC. Translated: CAGSLKGANVLTF.

This clonotype was observed at least ten times. V is TRBV12-3 or TRBV12-4 and J is TRBJ2-1, with no clear D. The V and J ends lost 1 base and 0 bases respectively, with 4 bases between them. CDR3 size: 14 residues. Here the CDR3 reads CASSLEVSYNEQFF. In DNA, the CDR3 is TGTGCCAGCAGTTTAGAGGTCTCCTACAATGAGCAGTTCTTC.

This clonotype was recorded a few times. This may come from a read error, since a much larger clone is one base off. This chain links TRBV29-1 with TRBJ1-1; D perhaps matches TRBD1 (5 bases). The germline CDR1 and CDR2 sequences are SQVTM and ANQGSEA. This CDR3 comprises 10 residues. This CDR3 is CSIDRGVAFF. In nucleotides, the CDR3 is TGCAGCATTGACCGAGGGGTGGCTTTCTTT.

The chain carries TRBV10-2 and TRBJ2-2, with a tentative D call TRBD2 (6 bases). The CDR3 is 13 residues long. V was shortened by 6 bases and J by 7 bases, with 12 bases between the two germline ends. CDR1 is WSHSY and CDR2 is SAAADI in the germline V gene. The CDR3 DNA reads TGCGCCAGCAGGGACTATCCTATCGGGGAGCTGTTTTTT. It encodes CASRDYPIGELFF.

Turning to this clonotype: Germline and junction disagree at one end, which may indicate a read error. The chain carries TRBV6-1 and TRBJ1-4; D is unclear. Germline-derived CDR1 and CDR2 are MNHNS and SASEGT. The CDR3 is 15 amino acids. CDR3 amino acids: CASSEAVADNEKLSF. In DNA form, the CDR3 reads TGTGCCAGCAGTGAGGCGGTTGCGGATAATGAAAAACTGTCTTTT.

This clonotype was observed a handful of times. The chain is built from TRBV6-5 and TRBJ2-7, with 7 bases that match TRBD1. Germline assignment: CDR1 MNHEY and CDR2 SVGAGI. The CDR3 is 14 residues long. J lost 1 base, V lost 5 bases, and 5 bases had no gene match. CDR3 nucleotides: TGTGCCAGCAGTCCCCGGGACAGATCCTACGAGCAGTACTTC. Translating it yields CASSPRDRSYEQYF.

The chain carries TRBV11-2 and TRBJ2-1; D ambiguous. The length of the CDR3 is 12 residues. The germline V gene has CDR1 SGHAT and CDR2 FQNNGV. V was clipped by 5 bases and J by 4 bases, with 6 bases between them. CDR3: CASSPEYNEQFF. CDR3 nucleotide sequence: TGTGCCAGCAGCCCGGAGTACAATGAGCAGTTCTTC.